The 30 T cell receptor beta chains below were found in one sample sequenced in a study of blood T cell repertoires in COVID-19. Data came from immunoSEQ multiplex PCR; TCRdb stores just in-frame clones and leaves some out. The table shows some 64,000 clones, with approximately 78% occurring only once. What was sequenced was peripheral blood. These receptor sequences come from a man in his sixties with COVID-19, enrolled during active disease.

J is TRBJ2-2 and V is TRBV9; weak D call: TRBD1 (6 bases). Germline-derived CDR1 and CDR2 are SGDLS and YYNGEE. The ends were cut back, 2 bases at V and 0 bases at J, with 8 bases in the middle. The CDR3 is made up of 15 amino acids. CDR3 sequence: CASSVYRANTGELFF. In DNA, the CDR3 is TGTGCCAGCAGCGTTTACAGGGCGAACACCGGGGAGCTGTTTTTT.

V is TRBV7-9 and J is TRBJ1-2; D gene uncertain. Germline-derived CDR1 and CDR2 are SEHNR and FQNEAQ (reference sequence). CDR3 size: 14 residues. Trimming removed 4 bases from V and 4 bases from J, with 13 bases in between. The CDR3 sequence: CASSSHITSYGYTF. The CDR3 nucleotides are TGTGCCAGCAGCTCGCATATAACAAGCTATGGCTACACCTTC.

This clone is medium-sized (0.01 to 0.1%) in the sample. The chain is built from TRBV4-1 and TRBJ1-2; D may be TRBD1 (5 bases). This CDR3 spans 15 amino acids. V was trimmed by 1 base and J by 3 bases, leaving 12 bases between them. Germline-derived CDR1 and CDR2 are MGHRA and YSYEKL. DNA for the CDR3: TGCGCCAGCAGCCAAGCGATTGGGGGGTACTATGGCTACACCTTC. Its protein product is CASSQAIGGYYGYTF.

This clone is deemed medium-sized. The chain is built from TRBV3-1 (or the pseudogene TRBV3-2) and TRBJ2-7; no firm D call. The V end lost 4 bases, the J end lost 2 bases, and 6 bases lay between the germline ends. The CDR3 loop spans 12 amino acids. Germline V CDR1 and CDR2: LGHDT, YNNKEL (reference sequence). CDR3 sequence reads: CASSRSAYEQYF. Here the CDR3 DNA reads TGTGCCAGCAGCCGTTCGGCCTACGAGCAGTACTTC.

This clone was counted between two and nine times. V gene TRBV19 combines with J gene TRBJ2-7; D is undetermined. Germline loops: CDR1 LNHDA, CDR2 SQIVND (reference sequence). V lost 2 bases and J lost 6, with 8 bases in between. The CDR3 covers 12 residues. CDR3 in amino acids: CASSISRSEQYF. The CDR3 nucleotides read TGTGCCAGTAGTATATCGCGATCCGAGCAGTACTTC. Full variable domain (remainder filled in from reference TRBV19 and TRBJ2-7): DGGITQSPKYLFRKEGQNVTLSCEQNLNHDAMYWYRQDPGQGLRLIYYSQIVNDFQKGDIAEGYSVSREKKESFPLTVTSAQKNPTAFYLCASSISRSEQYFGPGTRLTVT.

The J gene is TRBJ2-5, the V gene TRBV7-9, with a tentative D call TRBD1 (6 bases). The V end was cut by 5 bases, the J end by 5 bases, with 12 bases between. CDR3 length: 13 amino acids. Germline lookup yields CDR1 SEHNR and CDR2 FQNEAQ (reference sequence). CDR3: CASSRGGVETQYF. CDR3 coding DNA: TGTGCCAGCAGCCGAGGGGGAGTTGAGACCCAGTACTTC.

The rearrangement links TRBV18 to TRBJ2-6; perhaps TRBD1 as D (5 bases). CDR3 length equals 18 residues. V lost 5 bases and J 5 bases, leaving 22 bases between the germline ends. Germline-derived CDR1 and CDR2 are KGHSH and LQKENI. CDR3 sequence: CASSCYMDIYSRANVLTF. DNA for the CDR3: TGTGCCAGCTCATGTTACATGGACATTTACAGTCGGGCCAACGTCCTGACTTTC.

As for this clone: The junction and the germline gene differ at one end; a read error may be behind it. This chain joins TRBV28 and TRBJ2-5, with a tentative D call TRBD2 (6 bases). The CDR3 is made up of 14 amino acids. Germline V gene data show CDR1 as MDHEN and CDR2 as SYDVKM. CDR3 sequence (DNA): TGTGCCAGCAGTTCCCCTGGACTGGAGCCGGCGGGGAACTTC. This encodes CASSSPGLEPAGNF.

This rearrangement joins TRBV25-1 to TRBJ2-7; TRBD1 matches 8 bases. CDR3 length: 15 amino acids. V shed 3 bases and J 5 bases; nucleotides not matched to a gene: 9. Germline loops: CDR1 MGHDK, CDR2 SYGVNS. The CDR3 spells CASSEDTGGGDEQYF. The CDR3, as DNA: TGTGCCAGCAGTGAGGACACAGGGGGAGGCGACGAGCAGTACTTC.

This chain links TRBV5-4 with TRBJ1-1; D is unclear. CDR3 length: 14 residues. Germline CDR1 SGHNT, CDR2 YYREEE (reference sequence). Trimming cost V 1 base and J 0 bases, with 7 bases left between them. The DNA of the CDR3 is TGTGCCAGCAGCTTGATAGACATGAACACTGAAGCTTTCTTT. Translation: CASSLIDMNTEAFF.

The J gene is TRBJ1-5, the V gene TRBV4-1; D is perhaps TRBD1 (5 bases). Germline lookup yields CDR1 MGHRA and CDR2 YSYEKL. The CDR3 contains 15 residues. Trimming left V 0 bases short and J 2 bases short, with 8 bases between. The chain's CDR3 is CASSQEGVRNQPQHF. Written as DNA, the CDR3 is TGCGCCAGCAGCCAAGAAGGGGTTCGCAATCAGCCCCAGCATTTT.

This clone was detected only a few times. V is TRBV7-2 and J is TRBJ2-7; no definite D call. V was shortened by 5 bases and J by 7 bases, with 9 bases between the two germline ends. CDR3 size: 11 residues. Looked up from germline, CDR1 is SGHTA and CDR2 is FQGNSA. This CDR3 is CASSQASEQYF. DNA for the CDR3: TGTGCCAGCAGCCAGGCCTCTGAGCAGTACTTC. Complete variable domain (other parts from reference TRBV7-2 and TRBJ2-7): GAGVSQSPSNKVTEKGKDVELRCDPISGHTALYWYRQSLGQGLEFLIYFQGNSAPDKSGLPSDRFSAERTGGSVSTLTIQRTQQEDSAVYLCASSQASEQYFGPGTRLTVT.

CDR3 loop: CASSPERREQFF. CDR3 nucleotide sequence: TGTGCCAGCAGTCCCGAGCGGAGAGAGCAGTTCTTC. The rearrangement uses TRBV28 and TRBJ2-1, with D maybe TRBD2 (5 bases). The V end lost 5 bases, the J end lost 10 bases, and 12 bases lay between the germline ends. Germline-derived CDR1 and CDR2 are MDHEN and SYDVKM. The CDR3 runs to 12 residues. Full variable domain (remainder filled in from reference TRBV28 and TRBJ2-1): DVKVTQSSRYLVKRTGEKVFLECVQDMDHENMFWYRQDPGLGLRLIYFSYDVKMKEKGDIPEGYSVSREKKERFSLILESASTNQTSMYLCASSPERREQFFGPGTRLTVL.

The chain couples TRBV18 to TRBJ2-7, with 8 positions matching TRBD1. Germline V gene lookup returns CDR1 KGHSH and CDR2 LQKENI. Trimming cost V 8 bases and J 2 bases; bases outside gene matches: 14. CDR3 length: 16 residues. CDR3: CASELRDRGGAYEQYF. The DNA for the CDR3 is TGTGCCAGCGAACTTAGAGACAGGGGAGGCGCCTACGAGCAGTACTTC.

The chain is built from TRBV6-5 and TRBJ2-1, with 7 bases matching TRBD2. With 6 bases clipped from V and 7 bases from J, the junction kept 6 bases outside the gene matches. The length of the CDR3 is 13 residues. Germline V gene lookup returns CDR1 MNHEY and CDR2 SVGAGI. The CDR3 DNA sequence: TGTGCCAGCAGGGACGGGGGGAGGAATGAGCAGTTCTTC. This translates into CASRDGGRNEQFF.

The chain is built from TRBV5-1 and TRBJ1-3; the match to TRBD1 covers 8 bases. The CDR3 extends over 14 amino acids. Germline values: CDR1 SGHRS, CDR2 YFSETQ. J gave up 4 bases and V 3 bases, and 3 bases lay outside the gene matches. CDR3 residues: CASSSGTGGNTIYF. The CDR3 coding sequence is TGCGCCAGCAGCTCCGGGACAGGAGGAAACACCATATATTTT. Full variable domain (remainder filled in from reference TRBV5-1 and TRBJ1-3): KAGVTQTPRYLIKTRGQQVTLSCSPISGHRSVSWYQQTPGQGLQFLFEYFSETQRNKGNFPGRFSGRQFSNSRSEMNVSTLELGDSALYLCASSSGTGGNTIYFGEGSWLTVV.

This clone was detected once. The chain links TRBV7-9 to TRBJ2-7, with TRBD1 identical over 10 bases. CDR1 is SEHNR and CDR2 is FQNEAQ in the germline V gene (reference sequence). This CDR3 spans 15 amino acids. Germline trimming cut 4 bases from V and 0 bases from J; bases unmatched to any gene: 3. This CDR3 is CASSYWDRGSYEQYF. The CDR3, as DNA: TGTGCCAGCAGCTATTGGGACAGGGGCTCCTACGAGCAGTACTTC.

The V and J genes are TRBV3-1 (or the pseudogene TRBV3-2) and TRBJ2-7, with TRBD2 as a possible D gene (6 bases). V was clipped by 5 bases and J by 3 bases, with 17 bases between them. Germline V gene sequence: CDR1 LGHDT, CDR2 YNNKEL (reference sequence). This CDR3 is 15 amino acids long. The CDR3 DNA is TGTGCCAGCAGCTACGGCGGGGCGGGGCTCTACGAGCAGTACTTC. Translated, it gives CASSYGGAGLYEQYF.

The chain joins TRBV4-1 to TRBJ2-2, with D hard to call. V lost 2 bases and J 7 bases, leaving 17 bases between the germline ends. Germline CDR1 reads MGHRA; CDR2 reads YSYEKL. CDR3 length equals 16 residues. For the CDR3, the DNA is TGCGCCAGCAGCCAAAACCCAGTCGTTAATATCGGGGAGCTGTTTTTT. Translated: CASSQNPVVNIGELFF.

This chain uses TRBV6-1 with TRBJ2-5; TRBD1 is a possible D gene (6 bases). Germline V gene sequence: CDR1 MNHNS, CDR2 SASEGT. V lost 2 bases, J lost 5 bases, and 18 bases lay in between. The CDR3 has 16 amino acids. As DNA, the CDR3 is TGTGCCAGCAGTGAATGGGGCAGGGGTGGGGTTGAGACCCAGTACTTC. This translates into CASSEWGRGGVETQYF.

This clone was seen a single time. The rearrangement uses TRBV18 and TRBJ2-2, with a weak D call TRBD2 (5 bases). V was trimmed by 2 bases and J by 3 bases, leaving 7 bases between them. This CDR3 region has 14 residues. From germline, CDR1 is KGHSH and CDR2 LQKENI. CDR3 amino acids: CASSPWGDTGELFF. The CDR3 DNA reads TGTGCCAGCTCACCATGGGGAGACACCGGGGAGCTGTTTTTT.

The chain has TRBV10-3 and TRBJ1-5, with 10 bases identical to TRBD1. The CDR3 sequence is 14 residues long. Germline CDR1 is ENHRY and CDR2 is SYGVKD. The V segment lost 6 bases and the J segment 6 bases; nucleotides outside the gene matches: 5. CDR3 nucleotides: TGTGCCATCAGGGGGACAGGGGAAGGTCAGCCCCAGCATTTT. It encodes CAIRGTGEGQPQHF.

The chain has TRBV19 and TRBJ1-4; D might be TRBD1 (5 bases). The CDR3 has 13 amino acids. Germline V CDR1 and CDR2: LNHDA, SQIVND (reference sequence). Trimming took 8 bases from V and 2 from J, leaving 9 bases between them. DNA for the CDR3: TGTGCCAGTCAACGGGGGACTAATGAAAAACTGTTTTTT. Amino acid sequence: CASQRGTNEKLFF. Drawing the rest from reference TRBV19 and TRBJ1-4, the complete variable domain is DGGITQSPKYLFRKEGQNVTLSCEQNLNHDAMYWYRQDPGQGLRLIYYSQIVNDFQKGDIAEGYSVSREKKESFPLTVTSAQKNPTAFYLCASQRGTNEKLFFGSGTQLSVL.

V gene TRBV28 combines with J gene TRBJ2-7; no clear D gene. The V end was cut by 3 bases, the J end by 0 bases, with 6 bases between. CDR1 is MDHEN, CDR2 SYDVKM, per germline. The CDR3 extends over 13 amino acids. CDR3 bases: TGTGCCAGCAGTTTCCCCCTCTCCTACGAGCAGTACTTC. It specifies CASSFPLSYEQYF.

The chain combines TRBV18 with TRBJ2-7; D is unresolved. In germline, CDR1 is KGHSH, CDR2 LQKENI. With 6 bases removed from V and 0 bases from J, the gap between germline ends came to 12 bases. CDR3 length: 14 residues. CDR3 sequence (DNA): TGTGCCAGCTCCTCAAGCATGAGCTCCTACGAGCAGTACTTC. Translation gives CASSSSMSSYEQYF.

The chain couples TRBV7-9 to TRBJ1-5; 7 bases match TRBD1. The CDR3 extends over 15 amino acids. Per germline, CDR1 SEHNR and CDR2 FQNEAQ (reference sequence). V lost 4 bases to trimming and J lost 3 bases; unmatched junction nucleotides: 6. CDR3 protein: CASSSTTGDNQPQHF. CDR3 DNA sequence: TGTGCCAGCAGCTCCACAACAGGGGACAATCAGCCCCAGCATTTT.

Here the CDR3 reads CASSYSLSYGEQFF. The CDR3 region has the DNA TGTGCCAGCAGTTACTCTCTATCTTATGGTGAGCAGTTCTTC. V usage is TRBV6-5 and J usage is TRBJ2-1, with D hard to call. Between the trimmed V and J ends, which lost 0 bases and 9 bases, there was a span of 12 bases. CDR1 is MNHEY, CDR2 SVGAGI, per germline. The CDR3 runs to 14 residues.

The chain uses TRBV21-1 and TRBJ1-3. TRBV21-1 is annotated as a pseudogene. The CDR3 covers 15 residues. CDR3 nucleotide sequence: TGTGCCAAAAGGAACGGAGCGCCCTCTGGAAACACCATATATTTT. Its translation: CAKRNGAPSGNTIYF.

This chain connects TRBV19 to TRBJ2-7; D gene unclear. The germline gives CDR1 LNHDA, CDR2 SQIVND (reference sequence). The V gene lost 4 bases and the J gene lost 0 bases, with 10 bases spanning the gap. This CDR3 is 14 amino acids long. The DNA for the CDR3 is TGTGCCAGTAGTAATCAGGTTAGCTCCTACGAGCAGTACTTC. This translates into CASSNQVSSYEQYF.

The chain links TRBV3-1 (or the pseudogene TRBV3-2) to TRBJ2-3; a possible D gene is TRBD2 (6 bases). The CDR3 runs 17 residues. Between the trimmed V and J ends, which lost 4 bases and 5 bases, there was a span of 22 bases. The germline V gene encodes CDR1 LGHDT and CDR2 YNNKEL (reference sequence). The CDR3 nucleotides read TGTGCCAGCAGCCCCACCGGGAGCGGATCGCCGGGAGATACGCAGTATTTT. Translation gives CASSPTGSGSPGDTQYF.